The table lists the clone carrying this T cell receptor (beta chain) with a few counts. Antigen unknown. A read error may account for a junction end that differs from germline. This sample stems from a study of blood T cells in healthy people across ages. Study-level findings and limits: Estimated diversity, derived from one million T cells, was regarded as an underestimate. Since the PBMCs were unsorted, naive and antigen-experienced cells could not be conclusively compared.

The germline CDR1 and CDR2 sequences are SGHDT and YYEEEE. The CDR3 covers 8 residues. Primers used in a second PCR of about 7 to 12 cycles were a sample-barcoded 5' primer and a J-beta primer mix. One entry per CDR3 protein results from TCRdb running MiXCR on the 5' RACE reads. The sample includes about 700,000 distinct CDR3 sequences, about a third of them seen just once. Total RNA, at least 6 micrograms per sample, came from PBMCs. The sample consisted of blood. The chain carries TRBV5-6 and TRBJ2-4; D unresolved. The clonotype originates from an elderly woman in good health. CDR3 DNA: TGTGCCAGCAGCTTTGGTGGCTTC. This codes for CASSFGGF.